This TCR beta chain was found in a study of preoperative IRX-2 immunotherapy in early breast cancer. Data came from immunoSEQ multiplex PCR; TCRdb stores just in-frame clones and leaves some out. The sample lists 35,000 to 50,000 clones; 85% to 95% were seen once. The treatment denotes: preoperative locoregional IRX-2 cytokine immunotherapy. V lost 0 bases and J lost 6; bases outside the gene matches: 13. The germline CDR1 and CDR2 sequences are SGDLS and YYNGEE. The CDR3 totals 17 residues. The sequencing used tumor tissue, collected after IRX-2 immunotherapy. V and J are TRBV9 and TRBJ2-7, with TRBD1 identical over 9 bases. The clonotype was recovered from a human donor with breast cancer. This CDR3 reads CASSVGSRTGVFGEQYF. CDR3 coding DNA: TGTGCCAGCAGCGTAGGATCTCGGACAGGGGTTTTCGGCGAGCAGTACTTC.